This T cell receptor beta chain was found in a study of T-cell reconstitution after alpha-beta-depleted transplantation in children. The CDR3 runs to 14 residues. Germline-derived CDR1 and CDR2 are SGHRS and YFSETQ. With 0 bases removed from V and 1 base from J, the gap between germline ends came to 7 bases. Unique molecular identifiers were used to barcode this TCRbeta library. TCRdb re-called the PCR reads with MiXCR, one entry per CDR3 protein. The sample lists almost 500,000 distinct CDR3 sequences, around 12% occurring once. This clonotype was recorded at least ten times. This chain joins TRBV5-1 and TRBJ2-5, with unresolved D. This TCR derives from a human donor who donated a stem cell graft to a child with combined immunodeficiency. The specimen was PBMCs from the stem cell graft donor, collected from the stem cell graft. CDR3 coding DNA: TGCGCCAGCAGCTTGGGACGGACCCAAGAGACCCAGTACTTC. It codes for CASSLGRTQETQYF.